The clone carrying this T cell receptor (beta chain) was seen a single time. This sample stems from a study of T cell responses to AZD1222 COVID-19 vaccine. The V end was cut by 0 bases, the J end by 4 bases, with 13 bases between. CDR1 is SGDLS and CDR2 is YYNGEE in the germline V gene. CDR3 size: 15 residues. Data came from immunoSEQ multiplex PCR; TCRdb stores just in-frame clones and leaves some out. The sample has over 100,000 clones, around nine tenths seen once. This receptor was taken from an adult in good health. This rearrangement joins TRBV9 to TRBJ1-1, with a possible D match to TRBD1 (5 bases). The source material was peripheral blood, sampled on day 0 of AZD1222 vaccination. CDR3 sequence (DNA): TGTGCCAGCAGCGTAGAGGGGTTTGGGGGCACTGAAGCTTTCTTT. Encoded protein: CASSVEGFGGTEAFF.